These 11 T cell receptor beta chains came from one sample sequenced in a study of PD-1 blockade in classical Hodgkin lymphoma. Using immunoSEQ multiplex PCR, the repertoire was profiled, and TCRdb retains in-frame clones only, with some absent. Of 15,000 to 20,000 clones in the sample, around 70% are singletons; the top ten hold around 2.7%. Indicated time point: cycle 4 day 1 (C4D1), after about 6 weeks of nivolumab. All patients relapsed after autologous stem cell transplantation, and brentuximab vedotin exposure varied. Researchers used magnetic negative selection to pull out pure CD4+ T cells from thawed PBMCs. Specimen: CD4+ T cells from blood, collected before the fourth cycle of nivolumab. The receptors come from a human donor with classical Hodgkin lymphoma.

This sequence joins TRBV19 and TRBJ2-4; 7 nucleotides align to TRBD1. This CDR3 has 14 residues. V dropped 4 bases and J dropped 8; count of bases not matched to a gene: 8. The V gene's germline CDR1 is LNHDA and CDR2 SQIVND (reference sequence). The CDR3 nucleotides are TGTGCCAGTAGTACTCCGGACAGGCGGCACATTCAGTACTTC. Its protein product is CASSTPDRRHIQYF.

V gene TRBV15 combines with J gene TRBJ2-1, with D possibly matching TRBD1 (6 bases). V was cut by 3 bases and J by 3 bases, with 15 bases left in between. Germline CDR1 LNHNV, CDR2 YYDKDF (reference sequence). The CDR3 has 16 residues. The CDR3 sequence is CATSRQGRGGYNEQFF. CDR3 DNA: TGTGCCACCAGCAGGCAGGGAAGAGGGGGCTACAATGAGCAGTTCTTC.

In its sample, this clone was seen once. This sequence joins TRBV10-3 and TRBJ1-1, with D hard to call. This CDR3 is 13 amino acids long. Germline V CDR1 and CDR2: ENHRY, SYGVKD. V was trimmed by 0 bases and J by 5 bases, leaving 7 bases between them. CDR3 DNA: TGTGCCATCAGTGAGTCGAAAGCAACTGAAGCTTTCTTT. Its protein is CAISESKATEAFF.

This clone was picked up a small number of times. The rearrangement uses TRBV5-1 and TRBJ1-4; tentatively, D is TRBD1 (6 bases). Germline CDR1 is SGHRS and CDR2 is YFSETQ. Trimming took 1 base from V and 8 from J, leaving 12 bases between them. The CDR3 runs to 14 residues. CDR3 coding DNA: TGCGCCAGCAGCTTGTTTGGACAGCAAGAAAAACTGTTTTTT. This translates into CASSLFGQQEKLFF.

The V call is TRBV7-7, the J call TRBJ2-2, with a tentative D call TRBD1 (6 bases). The CDR3 contains 13 residues. V dropped 5 bases and J dropped 8 bases, with 12 bases sitting between them. Germline lookup yields CDR1 SSHAT and CDR2 FNYEAQ (reference sequence). The CDR3 DNA follows: TGTGCCAGCAGCCCCGCAGGGGCAGGGGAGCTGTTTTTT. It yields the protein CASSPAGAGELFF. Looking up the rest from reference TRBV7-7 and TRBJ2-2 gives the full variable domain: GAGVSQSPRYKVTKRGQDVTLRCDPISSHATLYWYQQALGQGPEFLTYFNYEAQPDKSGLPSDRFSAERPEGSISTLTIQRTEQRDSAMYRCASSPAGAGELFFGEGSRLTVL.

The V gene is TRBV4-3, the J gene TRBJ2-1; D unclear. V was shortened by 0 bases and J by 2 bases, with 5 bases between the two germline ends. This CDR3 spans 14 amino acids. Germline V gene lookup returns CDR1 LGHNA and CDR2 YSLEER. This CDR3 reads CASSQDRPYNEQFF. Here the CDR3 DNA reads TGCGCCAGCAGCCAAGATCGTCCCTACAATGAGCAGTTCTTC.

The chain uses TRBV18 and TRBJ1-3; D may be TRBD1 (6 bases). The CDR3 loop spans 17 amino acids. V shed 1 base and J shed 0 bases, with 13 bases lying between them. Germline V lookup: CDR1 KGHSH, CDR2 LQKENI. In DNA form, the CDR3 reads TGTGCCAGCTCACCACAGAACAGGGCACCCTCTGGAAACACCATATATTTT. Amino acid sequence: CASSPQNRAPSGNTIYF.

In this sample, this clone turned up once. The genes are TRBV6-1 and TRBJ1-2; D not certain. The V end was cut by 0 bases, the J end by 7 bases, with 9 bases between. The CDR3 covers 13 residues. The V gene's germline CDR1 is MNHNS and CDR2 SASEGT. In DNA form, the CDR3 reads TGTGCCAGCAGTGAAGCACGCAACGGTGGCTACACCTTC. Encoded protein: CASSEARNGGYTF.

The chain carries TRBV20-1 and TRBJ2-3; D may be TRBD1 (5 bases). The germline CDR1 and CDR2 sequences are DFQATT and SNEGSKA (reference sequence). The CDR3 loop spans 11 amino acids. Trimming stripped 5 bases from V and 8 bases from J, with 11 bases between. The CDR3 region is CSALTQVTQYF. CDR3 sequence (DNA): TGCAGTGCTTTGACACAGGTTACGCAGTATTTT.

In its sample, this clone was seen a few times. The rearrangement joins TRBV27 to TRBJ2-7; weak D call: TRBD1 (5 bases). V lost 6 bases to trimming and J lost 0 bases, with 12 bases between them. CDR3 length: 14 residues. CDR1 and CDR2 from the germline V gene are MNHEY and SMNVEV (reference sequence). The DNA for the CDR3 is TGTGCCAGCAGCAGACAGCGTAGCTCCTACGAGCAGTACTTC. Translation: CASSRQRSSYEQYF.

In its sample, this clone was seen once. The V call is TRBV7-8, the J call TRBJ1-4; 8 bases fit TRBD1. After removal of 5 bases from V and 0 bases from J, the junction contained 14 bases not matched to a gene. Germline V gene sequence: CDR1 SGHVS, CDR2 FQNEAQ. The CDR3 consists of 19 residues. This chain's CDR3 is CASSPVGGQGASTNEKLFF. CDR3 nucleotide sequence: TGTGCCAGCAGCCCCGTGGGGGGGCAGGGGGCTTCAACTAATGAAAAACTGTTTTTT.